In this sample, the clone carrying this T cell receptor (beta chain) turned up many times. Its target is unknown. These data belong to a study of T-cell memory formation after mild COVID-19. The study's findings and limits: CD4+ clones that contracted lay mainly in CM and EM; CD8+ ones lay in EMRA. Contracting clones from day 15 to 85 showed balanced CD4/CD8; later expanders favored CD4+.

MiXCR, applied by TCRdb to the 5' RACE reads, yields one record per CDR3 protein. The sample carries hundreds of thousands of distinct CDR3 sequences, 20% to 25% recorded once. CDR3 length equals 15 residues. V gave up 1 base and J gave up 0 bases, with 9 bases separating them. CDR1 and CDR2 from the germline V gene are SGHDT and YYEEEE. The V and J genes are TRBV5-6 and TRBJ2-3; the D is unclear. The specimen sequenced was PBMCs or a T cell subset sorted from them (not recorded which). The sequence came from an adult woman who had mild COVID-19 (a few samples of this study predate the infection). Cell type and time point are not known. CDR3: CASSLMSASTDTQYF. The CDR3 DNA follows: TGTGCCAGCAGCTTGATGTCAGCTAGCACAGATACGCAGTATTTT.